Below, one T cell receptor beta chain is given with its context. Its antigen remains unknown. The sample belongs to a study of blood T cells in healthy people across ages. Whole-study results and caveats: With age, beta diversity per million T cells declined roughly linearly, significantly by approximately 41. Naive CD4+ cells and diversity were both higher in long-lived donors than in aged donors.

Primed by a sample-barcoded 5' primer and a J-beta primer mix, a second PCR proceeded for about 6 to 12 cycles. Every molecule of cDNA carried a tag from a template-switch adaptor with 12 random nucleotides. Via MiXCR, TCRdb re-called the 5' RACE reads, giving one row per CDR3 protein. The sample lists fewer than 1 million distinct CDR3 sequences, roughly 44% occurring once. A minimum of 5.5 micrograms of total RNA was extracted per sample. The germline V gene has CDR1 MGHDK and CDR2 SYGVNS. This CDR3 is built from 12 residues. Trimming took off 7 bases at V and 7 bases at J, with 11 bases between the two ends.

The chain has TRBV25-1 and TRBJ1-5; unclear D gene. The receptor comes from a man aged 55-75 years in good health. The specimen was blood. The CDR3 reads CASTDGSQPQHF. The CDR3 nucleotides read TGTGCCAGCACCGACGGATCCCAGCCCCAGCATTTT. The full variable domain, in which reference TRBV25-1 and TRBJ1-5 provide the parts outside the CDR3, is EADIYQTPRYLVIGTGKKITLECSQTMGHDKMYWYQQDPGMELHLIHYSYGVNSTEKGDLSSESTVSRIRTEHFPLTLESARPSHTSQYLCASTDGSQPQHFGDGTRLSIL.